This entry is about one TCR beta chain. The sample belongs to a study of blood T cell repertoires in COVID-19. The CDR3 is 17 residues long. The repertoire was sequenced with immunoSEQ multiplex PCR; TCRdb's copy has only in-frame clones and lacks some. Of 120,000 or so clones detected, about three quarters appear once; the ten largest clones hold roughly 17%. The chain has TRBV12-2 and TRBJ1-2; the D call in the table, TRBD1, was not verified against the DNA. TRBV12-2 is described as a pseudogene. The sample taken for sequencing was peripheral blood. The TCR originated in a woman over 75 with active or convalescent COVID-19. The chain's CDR3 is CASPDGGQSHYFYGYTF. CDR3 sequence (DNA): TGTGCAAGTCCCGACGGTGGGCAGAGCCATTACTTCTATGGCTACACCTTC.